Following are 17 T cell receptor beta chains from one sample sequenced in a study of T cells in Graves' hyperthyroidism and ophthalmopathy. RNA transcripts yielded amplified TCR beta CDR3 regions. During a first-round RT-PCR of the TCR CDR3, the HTBI primer set was used. TCRdb re-called the multiplex PCR reads with MiXCR, one entry per CDR3 protein. The sample carries some 510,000 distinct CDR3 sequences, less than 25% recorded once. The sequencing input was blood. Receptors originate from a man aged 18 to 35 with Graves' hyperthyroidism.

This clonotype was seen repeatedly, ten times or more. The V and J genes are TRBV30 and TRBJ1-2, with D possibly being TRBD1 (6 bases). The V gene's germline CDR1 is GTSNPN and CDR2 SVGIG (reference sequence). The CDR3 runs 11 residues. Trimming removed 5 bases from V and 4 bases from J, with 8 bases in between. CDR3 nucleotides: TGTGCCTGGCGACAGGTCTATGGCTACACCTTC. Protein: CAWRQVYGYTF.

This clonotype was recorded many times. The chain carries TRBV12-5 and TRBJ1-5, with D uncertain. Germline CDR1 is LGHNT and CDR2 is FRNRAP. This CDR3 is 16 amino acids long. V lost 0 bases and J 1 base, leaving 10 bases between the germline ends. The CDR3 is CASGLVPAGSNQPQHF. The CDR3 coding sequence is TGTGCTAGTGGTTTGGTACCTGCGGGGAGCAATCAGCCCCAGCATTTT.

This clonotype was observed at least ten times. This rearrangement joins TRBV13 to TRBJ1-3, with no clear D. This CDR3 spans 16 amino acids. V was trimmed by 2 bases and J by 0 bases, leaving 11 bases between them. Germline V lookup: CDR1 PRHDT, CDR2 FYEKMQ (reference sequence). The chain's CDR3 is CASSLTPGNSGNTIYF. CDR3 bases: TGTGCCAGCAGCTTAACGCCGGGAAACTCTGGAAACACCATATATTTT.

In this sample, this clonotype turned up a few times. A much larger clonotype is one base distant, so this may be a read error. The J gene is TRBJ2-5, the V gene TRBV7-7, with 8 bases that match TRBD1. In germline, CDR1 is SSHAT, CDR2 FNYEAQ (reference sequence). The length of the CDR3 is 14 residues. The DNA for the CDR3 is TGTGCCAGCAACTTAGGGGGACAGGAAAGCACCCAGTACTTC. Protein product: CASNLGGQESTQYF.

A few counts support this clonotype. The V and J genes are TRBV5-1 and TRBJ2-7; D is possibly TRBD1 (5 bases). Germline V gene sequence: CDR1 SGHRS, CDR2 YFSETQ. The CDR3 has 14 amino acids. Trimming took off 2 bases at V and 5 bases at J, with 14 bases between the two ends. Here the CDR3 DNA reads TGCGCCAGCAGCTTTGGGGCGGCGCCCAACGAGCAGTACTTC. Translation gives CASSFGAAPNEQYF.

This rearrangement joins TRBV6-5 to TRBJ1-2; the D is unclear. Germline V gene data show CDR1 as MNHEY and CDR2 as SVGAGI. The CDR3 runs to 12 residues. The V and J ends lost 4 bases and 5 bases respectively, with 8 bases between them. This chain's CDR3 is CASSSSGYGYTF. The CDR3 DNA reads TGTGCCAGCAGTTCCTCAGGTTATGGCTACACCTTC.

The sample holds a few counts of this clonotype. The gene calls are TRBV3-1 and TRBJ2-2; D gene unclear. This CDR3 has 13 residues. Germline CDR1 and CDR2: LGHDT and YNNKEL (reference sequence). V gave up 3 bases and J gave up 8 bases, with 10 bases separating them. The CDR3: CASSHGPSGELFF. CDR3 nucleotide sequence: TGTGCCAGCAGCCATGGACCCTCAGGGGAGCTGTTTTTT.

The chain joins TRBV27 to TRBJ2-6; tentatively, D is TRBD1 or TRBD2 (6 bases each). Trimming left V 7 bases short and J 0 bases short, with 22 bases between. From germline, CDR1 is MNHEY and CDR2 SMNVEV (reference sequence). This CDR3 has 19 amino acids. As DNA, the CDR3 is TGTGCCAGCATTACCCCGGGGGCTCCGCCGAGCTCTGGGGCCAACGTCCTGACTTTC. It encodes CASITPGAPPSSGANVLTF.

In its sample, this clonotype was seen many times. This sequence joins TRBV5-1 and TRBJ1-1; D is uncertain. The germline V and J ends were trimmed by 1 base and 4 bases, with 8 bases remaining between them. Germline V gene data show CDR1 as SGHRS and CDR2 as YFSETQ. The CDR3 has 13 residues. The CDR3, as DNA: TGCGCCAGCAGCTTGATCGGCCTCACTGAAGCTTTCTTT. This sequence encodes CASSLIGLTEAFF.

Of note for this clonotype: No conserved phenylalanine or tryptophan is present at the end of the CDR3, so a read error is the likely explanation. The chain has TRBV12-3 or TRBV12-4 and TRBJ1-3, with no clear D. With 3 bases removed from V and 0 bases from J, the gap between germline ends came to 18 bases. There are 18 residues in the CDR3. The CDR3 nucleotides read TGTGCCAGCAGTTTCAGGACGGGCTCGGTGAGCTCTGGAAACACCATATATGTT. Amino acids: CASSFRTGSVSSGNTIYV.

The CDR3 bases are TGTGCCAGCACAGTTCGGGGGAAGGACGAGCAGTACTTC. It translates to CASTVRGKDEQYF. This chain uses TRBV6-1 with TRBJ2-7, with D perhaps matching TRBD2 (6 bases). Germline CDR1 MNHNS, CDR2 SASEGT. V was shortened by 7 bases and J by 5 bases, with 15 bases between the two germline ends. The length of the CDR3 is 13 residues.

In its sample, this clonotype was seen a few times. V and J are TRBV10-3 and TRBJ2-5, with 12 bases identical to TRBD2. Germline V gene lookup returns CDR1 ENHRY and CDR2 SYGVKD. Losses at the gene ends were 8 bases for V and 5 bases for J; bases not matched to a gene: 9. There are 15 residues in the CDR3. The CDR3 sequence is CAIQGASGRGETQYF. The CDR3 DNA is TGTGCCATCCAAGGGGCTAGCGGGAGGGGTGAGACCCAGTACTTC.

To note about this clonotype: One end of the junction fails to match germline, which may point to a read error. This chain uses TRBV5-5 with TRBJ1-1; no firm D call. CDR1 is SGHKS, CDR2 YYEKEE, per germline (reference sequence). CDR3 length: 13 residues. CDR3 sequence: CAGSLVRNTEAFF. The CDR3, as DNA: TGTGCCGGCAGCTTGGTAAGGAACACTGAAGCTTTCTTT.

The V call is TRBV19, the J call TRBJ2-5, with 14 bases that match TRBD2. The CDR3 contains 17 residues. Per the germline V gene, CDR1 is LNHDA and CDR2 is SQIVND (reference sequence). V gave up 5 bases and J gave up 5 bases; unmatched junction bases: 10. In DNA form, the CDR3 reads TGTGCCAGTAGTTTTCCGGGACTAGCGGGAGTGGAGGAGACCCAGTACTTC. It codes for CASSFPGLAGVEETQYF.

This clonotype was observed at least ten times. This chain uses TRBV30 with TRBJ1-1; 11 bases agree with TRBD1. V lost 4 bases to trimming and J lost 1 base; unmatched junction nucleotides: 5. CDR3 length: 15 residues. Germline values: CDR1 GTSNPN, CDR2 SVGIG (reference sequence). CDR3 DNA sequence: TGTGCCTGGATCGGACAGGGGGCGCCGAACACTGAAGCTTTCTTT. Amino acid sequence: CAWIGQGAPNTEAFF.

This clonotype was recorded at least ten times. The chain combines TRBV12-3 or TRBV12-4 with TRBJ1-2; D perhaps matches TRBD1 (5 bases). V was shortened by 6 bases and J by 4 bases, with 12 bases between the two germline ends. The length of the CDR3 is 13 residues. The CDR3 DNA is TGTGCCAGCAGCCAAGGGGTGACCTATGGCTACACCTTC. Translated: CASSQGVTYGYTF.

This clonotype showed up just a few times. A read error may explain this, as a much larger clone is one base away. The chain combines TRBV11-2 with TRBJ1-1; D not certain. Germline V lookup: CDR1 SGHAT, CDR2 FQNNGV. V lost 1 base to trimming and J lost 4 bases, with 16 bases between them. The CDR3 sequence is 16 residues long. The CDR3, as DNA: TGTGCCAGCAGCTTAGTGGGGAACGCCATGAGCACTGAAGCTTTCTTT. Protein sequence: CASSLVGNAMSTEAFF. Supplemented by reference TRBV11-2 and TRBJ1-1, the full variable domain reads EAGVAQSPRYKIIEKRQSVAFWCNPISGHATLYWYQQILGQGPKLLIQFQNNGVVDDSQLPKDRFSAERLKGVDSTLKIQPAKLEDSAVYLCASSLVGNAMSTEAFFGQGTRLTVV.